This is a list of T cell receptor beta chains from one sample in a study of shared clonotypes between healthy human individuals. Clones were sequenced by immunoSEQ multiplex PCR, and TCRdb holds only the in-frame ones, with some missing. The profile shows about 2.2 million clones, around 93% of them singletons. Sequenced: naive CD8+ T cells from PBMCs. All receptors derive from a young man in good health. Some clones in this sample may be carry-over from other donors' samples. The CDR3 runs from the conserved cysteine through the conserved F or W. Fields, in order: J gene, D gene, clone size, V gene, CDR3 protein, CDR3 DNA. The D gene is left open where the match is weak. Rows may omit the clone size; those that give it use once, few, many or a size class.

TRBJ2-3,NA,NA,TRBV2,CASSESPTGTDTQYF,TGTGCCAGCAGTGAATCTCCGACAGGTACAGATACGCAGTATTTT
TRBJ1-2,TRBD1,NA,TRBV6-5,CASSYSGTDYGYTF,TGTGCCAGCAGTTACTCGGGGACAGACTATGGCTACACCTTC
TRBJ1-1,NA,NA,TRBV9,CASSKTRVDTEAFF,TGTGCCAGCTCAAAAACAAGGGTTGACACTGAAGCTTTCTTT
TRBJ1-5,TRBD1,NA,TRBV27,CASSPGRGQGNQPQHF,TGTGCCAGCAGCCCGGGCCGGGGACAGGGAAATCAGCCCCAGCATTTT
TRBJ2-1,NA,NA,TRBV7-3,CASSLGGTYNEQFF,TGTGCCAGCAGCTTAGGAGGGACCTACAATGAGCAGTTCTTC
TRBJ2-3,TRBD2,NA,TRBV28,CASRGRDRLAGGVGTDTQYF,TGTGCCAGCAGAGGGCGGGACCGACTAGCGGGAGGAGTGGGCACAGATACGCAGTATTTT
TRBJ2-7,TRBD2,NA,TRBV7-9,CASSLIPSGSSYEQYF,TGTGCCAGCAGCTTAATCCCTAGCGGGAGCTCCTACGAGCAGTACTTC
TRBJ2-3,TRBD2,once,TRBV6-1,CASSEAPSGSTDTQYF,TGTGCCAGCAGTGAGGCCCCTAGCGGGAGCACAGATACGCAGTATTTT
TRBJ2-1,TRBD2,NA,TRBV29-1,CSVEGSGGYNEQFF,TGCAGCGTTGAAGGGAGCGGGGGATACAATGAGCAGTTCTTC
TRBJ2-1,NA,NA,TRBV15,CATSSPPGMRQTRDEQFF,TGTGCCACCAGCAGCCCTCCCGGCATGAGACAGACTCGGGATGAGCAGTTCTTC
TRBJ2-3,TRBD2,NA,TRBV11-2,CASRSLAGVTDTQYF,TGTGCCAGCAGGTCCCTAGCGGGAGTGACAGATACGCAGTATTTT
TRBJ1-5,NA,NA,TRBV5-8,CASSFRPENQPQHF,TGTGCCAGCAGCTTTCGGCCGGAAAATCAGCCCCAGCATTTT
TRBJ1-2,NA,NA,TRBV7-8,CASSLGVGEGYTF,TGTGCCAGCAGCTTAGGGGTCGGAGAGGGCTACACCTTC
TRBJ2-2,NA,NA,TRBV9,CASSVNGHGAGELFF,TGTGCCAGCAGCGTAAATGGTCACGGGGCCGGGGAGCTGTTTTTT
TRBJ2-7,NA,NA,TRBV30,CAWSVDSVALGVEQYF,TGTGCCTGGAGTGTCGATTCTGTCGCCCTGGGTGTCGAGCAGTACTTC
TRBJ2-5,NA,NA,TRBV6-5,CASRAHVYQETQYF,TGTGCCAGCAGGGCACACGTGTACCAAGAGACCCAGTACTTC
TRBJ2-7,NA,NA,TRBV6-5,CASSYSSRGYEQYF,TGTGCCAGCAGTTACTCGAGTAGGGGGTACGAGCAGTACTTC
TRBJ1-1,TRBD1,few,TRBV27,CASSLTGANTEAFF,TGTGCCAGCAGTTTGACAGGGGCGAACACTGAAGCTTTCTTT
TRBJ1-2,NA,NA,TRBV2,CASPDRDLYGYTF,TGTGCCAGCCCCGACAGAGACCTCTATGGCTACACCTTC
TRBJ2-7,TRBD1,NA,TRBV27,CASSYSKGDRISYEQYF,TGTGCCAGCAGTTACTCGAAGGGGGACAGGATATCCTACGAGCAGTACTTC
TRBJ2-3,NA,NA,TRBV7-6,CASSLGAARKITDTQYF,TGTGCCAGCAGCTTAGGAGCTGCGCGGAAGATAACAGATACGCAGTATTTT
TRBJ1-5,NA,NA,TRBV27,CASSKGANQPQHF,TGTGCCAGCAGTAAAGGGGCCAATCAGCCCCAGCATTTT
TRBJ2-1,TRBD2,NA,TRBV7-2,CASSIAGNEQFF,TGTGCCAGCAGCATAGCGGGAAATGAGCAGTTCTTC
TRBJ1-1,NA,once,TRBV16,CASSQSPGVGTEAFF,TGTGCCAGCAGCCAATCACCGGGGGTGGGCACTGAAGCTTTCTTT
TRBJ1-4,NA,NA,TRBV2,CASSSPGANEKLFF,TGTGCCAGCAGCAGCCCCGGGGCTAATGAAAAACTGTTTTTT
TRBJ2-1,TRBD2,NA,TRBV9,CASSGGLAGITYNEQFF,TGTGCCAGCAGCGGGGGACTAGCGGGTATAACCTACAATGAGCAGTTCTTC
TRBJ1-1,NA,NA,TRBV5-8,CASSLGEGGRTEAFF,TGTGCCAGCAGCTTGGGGGAGGGTGGTCGGACTGAAGCTTTCTTT
TRBJ2-1,TRBD2,once,TRBV28,CASSPGLAGGLFREQFF,TGTGCCAGCAGTCCGGGACTAGCGGGAGGGTTGTTTCGTGAGCAGTTCTTC
TRBJ2-1,TRBD2,NA,TRBV7-3,CASSPGLAGNEQFF,TGTGCCAGCAGCCCCGGACTAGCAGGCAATGAGCAGTTCTTC
TRBJ2-1,TRBD1,once,TRBV9,CASSVATGDLEQFF,TGTGCCAGCAGCGTGGCGACAGGGGATTTGGAGCAGTTCTTC
TRBJ2-7,TRBD1,NA,TRBV5-4,CASSTRDRGWDEQYF,TGTGCCAGCAGCACCCGGGACAGGGGTTGGGACGAGCAGTACTTC
TRBJ2-1,NA,NA,TRBV19,CASSGGVEQFF,TGTGCCAGTAGTGGGGGCGTTGAGCAGTTCTTC
TRBJ2-7,TRBD1,NA,TRBV28,CAGGTGVLEQYF,TGTGCCGGTGGGACAGGGGTACTCGAGCAGTACTTC
TRBJ2-1,NA,NA,TRBV11-2,CASSPGVRLAYNEQFF,TGTGCCAGCAGTCCAGGGGTGCGGTTAGCCTACAATGAGCAGTTCTTC
TRBJ2-2,TRBD1,NA,TRBV5-1,CASSPRTGYTGELFF,TGCGCCAGCAGCCCCAGGACAGGTTACACCGGGGAGCTGTTTTTT
TRBJ2-1,NA,NA,TRBV6-5,CASSSRGTYNEQFF,TGTGCCAGCAGTTCGAGGGGCACCTACAATGAGCAGTTCTTC
TRBJ2-7,NA,NA,TRBV5-6,CASSPGAYEQYF,TGTGCCAGCAGCCCCGGGGCCTACGAGCAGTACTTC
TRBJ1-4,TRBD1,NA,TRBV6-4,CASSDRINRGSNEKLFF,TGTGCCAGCAGTGACCGCATTAACAGGGGGTCTAATGAAAAACTGTTTTTT
TRBJ2-7,NA,NA,TRBV7-3,CASSPVGSSEEQYF,TGTGCCAGCAGCCCCGTTGGATCCTCGGAAGAGCAGTACTTC
TRBJ1-1,TRBD1,NA,TRBV7-9,CASRTGALNTEAFF,TGTGCCAGCCGGACAGGGGCCCTGAACACTGAAGCTTTCTTT
TRBJ2-7,NA,NA,TRBV29-1,CSVGQGSYEQYF,TGCAGCGTCGGGCAGGGCTCCTACGAGCAGTACTTC
TRBJ1-1,NA,NA,TRBV7-3,CASSVNRAGTEAFF,TGTGCCAGCAGCGTCAACAGGGCGGGCACTGAAGCTTTCTTT
TRBJ2-7,NA,NA,TRBV6-1,CASSEVSGTSYEQYF,TGTGCCAGCAGTGAAGTGTCAGGGACCTCCTACGAGCAGTACTTC
TRBJ1-2,TRBD1,NA,TRBV5-1,CASSLARGQGMDGYTF,TGCGCCAGCAGCTTGGCCAGAGGACAGGGGATGGACGGCTACACCTTC
TRBJ2-7,NA,NA,TRBV5-8,CASSLRDLYEQYF,TGTGCCAGCAGCTTGCGCGACCTTTACGAGCAGTACTTC
TRBJ1-1,NA,NA,TRBV7-9,CASSYDSGAEAFF,TGTGCCAGCAGCTATGATAGTGGGGCTGAAGCTTTCTTT
TRBJ2-1,NA,NA,TRBV5-6,CASSFMGTGHNEQFF,TGTGCCAGCAGCTTTATGGGAACAGGGCACAATGAGCAGTTCTTC
TRBJ1-1,NA,NA,TRBV6-1,CASSEYDRNSEAFF,TGTGCCAGCAGTGAGTATGACAGGAACTCTGAAGCTTTCTTT
TRBJ2-2,NA,NA,TRBV11-3,CASSFLPNTGELFF,TGTGCCAGCAGCTTTTTACCGAACACCGGGGAGCTGTTTTTT
TRBJ2-5,NA,NA,TRBV15,CATSRGRQSQETQYF,TGTGCCACCAGCAGAGGCAGGCAATCCCAAGAGACCCAGTACTTC
TRBJ2-1,TRBD2,NA,TRBV19,CASRLGLAGDYNEQFF,TGTGCCAGTAGATTGGGACTAGCGGGAGACTACAATGAGCAGTTCTTC
TRBJ1-5,TRBD1,once,TRBV27,CASSLTGIGQPQHF,TGTGCCAGCAGTCTGACAGGGATAGGGCAGCCCCAGCATTTT
TRBJ2-1,NA,once,TRBV4-2,CASSMTGLGSVVEQFF,TGTGCCAGCAGCATGACGGGACTCGGTTCCGTTGTTGAGCAGTTCTTC
TRBJ2-1,NA,NA,TRBV7-9,CASSANLRDEQFF,TGTGCCAGCAGCGCCAATCTCCGGGATGAGCAGTTCTTC
TRBJ1-1,NA,NA,TRBV6-1,CASIGTVNTEAFF,TGTGCCAGTATAGGTACAGTGAACACTGAAGCTTTCTTT
TRBJ2-2,TRBD1,NA,TRBV6-5,CASSYGTGNTGELFF,TGTGCCAGCAGTTACGGGACAGGGAACACCGGGGAGCTGTTTTTT
TRBJ2-7,NA,NA,TRBV6-6,CASSYSGRSPYEQYF,TGTGCCAGCAGTTACTCTGGACGGAGCCCCTACGAGCAGTACTTC